These 28 T cell receptor beta chains share one sample of origin, sequenced in a study of cytomegalovirus exposure and HLA in healthy donors (dated by TCRdb to the late 2010s). Receptor libraries were prepared by the immunoSEQ multiplex PCR assay. For the multiplex PCR, a mixture combining 60 forward primers for TCR Vbeta segments and 13 reverse primers for TCR Jbeta segments was used. TCRdb's version of the immuneACCESS table is confined to in-frame rearrangements and falls short of the full clone set. An unresolved V gene accounts for under half of the shortfall where checked; the remainder is of unknown origin. The sample table lists under 130,000 clones, over 60% of them with a count of one. Together, the top ten hold approximately 8% of the sample. Sequences were obtained from PBMCs. The receptor source for this set is a man aged 40-55 years in good health and CMV-seropositive.

The rearrangement joins TRBV7-8 to TRBJ2-7, with D unclear. CDR1 and CDR2 (germline): SGHVS, FQNEAQ. The V end lost 0 bases, the J end lost 8 bases, and 11 bases lay between the germline ends. The CDR3 spans 13 residues. This CDR3 is CASSLAGVRQQYF. CDR3 coding DNA: TGTGCCAGCAGCTTAGCGGGCGTCAGGCAGCAGTACTTC. The full variable domain, rest sourced from reference TRBV7-8 and TRBJ2-7, is GAGVSQSPRYKVAKRGQDVALRCDPISGHVSLFWYQQALGQGPEFLTYFQNEAQLDKSGLPSDRFFAERPEGSVSTLKIQRTQQEDSAVYLCASSLAGVRQQYFGPGTRLTVT.

This chain uses TRBV2 with TRBJ1-2; D remains unclear. The CDR3 runs to 14 residues. Germline V gives CDR1 SNHLY, CDR2 FYNNEI. V dropped 6 bases and J dropped 4 bases, with 15 bases sitting between them. The CDR3 here is CASRASLSGYGYTF. CDR3 coding DNA: TGTGCCAGCAGGGCCTCATTGTCGGGCTATGGCTACACCTTC.

The chain is built from TRBV4-2 and TRBJ2-6; D is possibly TRBD1 (6 bases). The CDR3 has 19 residues. Germline V gives CDR1 LGHNA, CDR2 YNFKEQ. The V end lost 4 bases, the J end lost 0 bases, and 19 bases lay between the germline ends. Written as DNA, the CDR3 is TGTGCCAGCAGCCTAGGCCAGGGGTGGTCCCCCTCTGGGGCCAACGTCCTGACTTTC. It codes for CASSLGQGWSPSGANVLTF.

The chain is built from TRBV28 and TRBJ2-7, with 8 bases lining up with TRBD2. The CDR3 loop spans 15 amino acids. J lost 4 bases, V lost 5 bases, and 10 bases had no gene match. Germline V gives CDR1 MDHEN, CDR2 SYDVKM. Here the CDR3 DNA reads TGTGCCAGCAGTCCCCCTCTAAGCGGGAGTTACGAGCAGTACTTC. This sequence encodes CASSPPLSGSYEQYF.

For the CDR3, the DNA is TGTGCCAGCAGTCCGGGACTAGCGGGGGGAACAGATACGCAGTATTTT. Translation: CASSPGLAGGTDTQYF. The chain joins TRBV28 to TRBJ2-3; 15 positions agree with TRBD2. Unmatched junction bases numbered 3, after V lost 5 bases and J lost 3 bases. The CDR3 loop spans 16 amino acids. CDR1 and CDR2 from the germline V gene are MDHEN and SYDVKM.

V usage is TRBV29-1 and J usage is TRBJ2-3; TRBD1 is a possible D gene (5 bases). Trimming pared 5 bases from V and 3 bases from J, leaving 12 bases between. This CDR3 spans 13 amino acids. Germline loops: CDR1 SQVTM, CDR2 ANQGSEA. Here the CDR3 DNA reads TGCAGCGTTCGGCAGGGTAGGACAGATACGCAGTATTTT. Translation gives CSVRQGRTDTQYF.

The chain combines TRBV18 with TRBJ2-3, with D possibly being TRBD2 (5 bases). Between the trimmed V and J ends, which lost 6 bases and 2 bases, there was a span of 12 bases. The CDR3 extends over 14 amino acids. The V gene's germline CDR1 is KGHSH and CDR2 LQKENI. This CDR3 reads CASSPTTFTDTQYF. The CDR3 DNA reads TGTGCCAGCTCCCCGACTACATTCACAGATACGCAGTATTTT.

About this clone: A read error may account for a junction end that differs from germline. This chain joins TRBV18 and TRBJ2-7; 8 bases are shared with TRBD2. CDR3 length: 16 residues. Per the germline V gene, CDR1 is KGHSH and CDR2 is LQKENI. CDR3 in DNA: TGTGCCAGCTCACCCCGGGGAGCGGGAGACTCCCACGAGCAGTACTTC. It translates to CASSPRGAGDSHEQYF.

The gene calls are TRBV10-3 and TRBJ1-2; D is perhaps TRBD1 (5 bases). V lost 2 bases and J lost 0, with 13 bases in between. The germline CDR1 and CDR2 sequences are ENHRY and SYGVKD. The CDR3 is made up of 16 amino acids. Written as DNA, the CDR3 is TGTGCCATCAGTGAGATTCCGACAGTAGCTAACTATGGCTACACCTTC. This encodes CAISEIPTVANYGYTF.

This sequence joins TRBV7-9 and TRBJ2-3; 9 nucleotides align to TRBD1. The V segment lost 7 bases and the J segment 3 bases; nucleotides outside the gene matches: 8. From germline, CDR1 is SEHNR and CDR2 FQNEAQ (reference sequence). CDR3 size: 15 residues. The CDR3 bases are TGTGCCAGCACTTTGGGACAGGGAGTAACAGATACGCAGTATTTT. Translated, it gives CASTLGQGVTDTQYF.

This chain joins TRBV6-1 and TRBJ2-2, with TRBD1 matching over 12 bases. The germline gives CDR1 MNHNS, CDR2 SASEGT. The CDR3 has 16 amino acids. V lost 2 bases and J lost 6; bases outside the gene matches: 4. CDR3: CASSETGQGAAGELFF. Written as DNA, the CDR3 is TGTGCCAGCAGTGAAACGGGACAGGGGGCCGCCGGGGAGCTGTTTTTT.

This clone showed up just a few times. V is TRBV28 and J is TRBJ2-7; the match to TRBD2 covers 9 bases. Unmatched junction bases numbered 4, after V lost 7 bases and J lost 0 bases. The V gene's germline CDR1 is MDHEN and CDR2 SYDVKM. The CDR3 spans 14 residues. CDR3: CASTIAGASYEQYF. As DNA, the CDR3 is TGTGCCAGCACCATAGCGGGGGCCTCCTACGAGCAGTACTTC. The full variable domain, rest sourced from reference TRBV28 and TRBJ2-7, is DVKVTQSSRYLVKRTGEKVFLECVQDMDHENMFWYRQDPGLGLRLIYFSYDVKMKEKGDIPEGYSVSREKKERFSLILESASTNQTSMYLCASTIAGASYEQYFGPGTRLTVT.

V usage is TRBV30 and J usage is TRBJ1-2; TRBD1 matches at 11 bases. This CDR3 is built from 12 residues. Germline CDR1 is GTSNPN and CDR2 is SVGIG (reference sequence). With V trimmed by 4 bases and J by 9 bases, 4 bases remained unmatched. The CDR3 region has the DNA TGTGCCTGGAAGGACAGGGGGCTAAGCTACACCTTC. It translates to CAWKDRGLSYTF.

This clone showed up just once. This chain links TRBV7-9 with TRBJ2-7; TRBD1 agrees at 12 bases. CDR3 length: 15 residues. Germline-derived CDR1 and CDR2 are SEHNR and FQNEAQ (reference sequence). The V gene end was trimmed by 1 base and the J gene end by 5 bases; junction bases not matched to a gene: 3. The CDR3 is CASSLEGDRGHEQYF. The CDR3, as DNA: TGTGCCAGCAGCTTAGAAGGGGACAGGGGGCACGAGCAGTACTTC.

The chain links TRBV2 to TRBJ2-5; D might be TRBD1 (5 bases). Trimming shortened V by 7 bases and J by 3 bases, and 12 bases separated the two germline ends. The CDR3 sequence is 13 residues long. CDR1 and CDR2 from the germline V gene are SNHLY and FYNNEI. The CDR3 reads CASIPDRKETQYF. DNA for the CDR3: TGTGCCAGCATCCCCGACAGAAAAGAGACCCAGTACTTC.

The chain couples TRBV5-4 to TRBJ1-1; the D gene is possibly TRBD1 (5 bases). This CDR3 comprises 16 residues. CDR1 and CDR2 (germline): SGHNT, YYREEE (reference sequence). The V and J ends lost 4 bases and 5 bases respectively, with 21 bases between them. The CDR3 nucleotides are TGTGCCAGCAGCCGTTTTTTCGTTTCGGGGGAGACTGAAGCTTTCTTT. Protein sequence: CASSRFFVSGETEAFF.

This clone came up a few times. The V gene is TRBV6-5, the J gene TRBJ1-2; TRBD1 is a possible D gene (5 bases). The CDR3 sequence is 14 residues long. CDR1 is MNHEY, CDR2 SVGAGI, per germline. Between the trimmed V and J ends, which lost 5 bases and 2 bases, there was a span of 12 bases. The CDR3 DNA sequence: TGTGCCAGCAGTCCCGGGGGGATCAACTATGGCTACACCTTC. Translated, it gives CASSPGGINYGYTF.

This clone was found a few times. The chain uses TRBV28 and TRBJ2-2, with D tentatively TRBD1 (5 bases). Trimming stripped 8 bases from V and 5 bases from J, with 15 bases between. CDR1 is MDHEN and CDR2 is SYDVKM in the germline V gene. The CDR3 consists of 14 residues. CDR3 coding DNA: TGTGCCAGCGGACACCGACTGCGGACCGGGGAGCTGTTTTTT. Protein sequence: CASGHRLRTGELFF.

The gene calls are TRBV4-3 and TRBJ1-1; D is possibly TRBD1 (5 bases). Trimming shortened V by 4 bases and J by 3 bases, and 12 bases separated the two germline ends. CDR1 is LGHNA and CDR2 is YSLEER in the germline V gene. The CDR3 extends over 14 amino acids. The CDR3 loop reads CASSPRGADTEAFF. The CDR3 region has the DNA TGCGCCAGCAGCCCCCGCGGGGCTGACACTGAAGCTTTCTTT.

The chain couples TRBV18 to TRBJ1-1, with D possibly being TRBD1 (5 bases). CDR1 KGHSH and CDR2 LQKENI come from the germline V gene. Trimming removed 6 bases from V and 1 base from J, with 21 bases in between. The CDR3 has 17 amino acids. CDR3 coding DNA: TGTGCCAGCTCCCCTATTATCGGACATGCCGAGAACACTGAAGCTTTCTTT. Translating gives CASSPIIGHAENTEAFF. Drawing the rest from reference TRBV18 and TRBJ1-1, the complete variable domain is NAGVMQNPRHLVRRRGQEARLRCSPMKGHSHVYWYRQLPEEGLKFMVYLQKENIIDESGMPKERFSAEFPKEGPSILRIQQVVRGDSAAYFCASSPIIGHAENTEAFFGQGTRLTVV.

This clone turned up a few times. This chain uses TRBV7-3 with TRBJ1-1, with TRBD1 matching over 11 bases. There are 15 residues in the CDR3. CDR1 is SGHTA and CDR2 is FQGTGA in the germline V gene. V lost 6 bases, J lost 1 base, and 4 bases stayed unmatched. The CDR3 DNA follows: TGTGCCAGCAGTCGGGGACAGGGGGGGAACACTGAAGCTTTCTTT. This encodes CASSRGQGGNTEAFF.

This sequence joins TRBV7-2 and TRBJ1-2; possibly TRBD1 for D (5 bases). V lost 4 bases, J lost 1 base, and 13 bases lay in between. The germline gives CDR1 SGHTA, CDR2 FQGNSA. There are 15 residues in the CDR3. CDR3 sequence (DNA): TGTGCCAGCAGCTATGGACAATCTATTAACTATGGCTACACCTTC. Translation: CASSYGQSINYGYTF.

The V gene is TRBV7-9, the J gene TRBJ2-1; possibly TRBD2 for D (5 bases). CDR1 is SEHNR and CDR2 is FQNEAQ in the germline V gene (reference sequence). Between the trimmed V and J ends, which lost 5 bases and 8 bases, there was a span of 22 bases. The CDR3 is 16 amino acids. CDR3: CASSGRRALAGDEQFF. For the CDR3, the DNA is TGTGCCAGCAGCGGAAGACGGGCCCTTGCGGGTGATGAGCAGTTCTTC.

This clone came up once. The rearrangement uses TRBV7-3 and TRBJ2-2; the D gene is possibly TRBD1 (6 bases). Per the germline V gene, CDR1 is SGHTA and CDR2 is FQGTGA. The CDR3 is 16 residues long. Deletions cut 5 bases from V and 2 bases from J, with 15 bases between. CDR3 coding DNA: TGTGCCAGCAGCACTAGGGGGACGCGTAACACCGGGGAGCTGTTTTTT. Amino acid sequence: CASSTRGTRNTGELFF.

The chain has TRBV5-1 and TRBJ2-1; TRBD2 agrees at 9 bases. The germline gives CDR1 SGHRS, CDR2 YFSETQ. The CDR3 is 16 residues long. V dropped 4 bases and J dropped 7; count of bases not matched to a gene: 12. CDR3 nucleotide sequence: TGCGCCAGCAGCCCCGGGGGCCTAGCGGGACGAAATGAGCAGTTCTTC. This sequence encodes CASSPGGLAGRNEQFF.

The J gene is TRBJ2-7, the V gene TRBV29-1, with 9 bases fitting TRBD1. The CDR3 is made up of 13 amino acids. Per the germline V gene, CDR1 is SQVTM and CDR2 is ANQGSEA. Germline trimming cut 4 bases from V and 5 bases from J; bases unmatched to any gene: 6. In DNA form, the CDR3 reads TGCAGCGTTGTACCGGGACAGGGCGACGAGCAGTACTTC. Protein: CSVVPGQGDEQYF.

The rearrangement links TRBV7-2 to TRBJ2-3; TRBD1 agrees at 7 bases. The CDR3 is made up of 14 amino acids. CDR1 is SGHTA and CDR2 is FQGNSA in the germline V gene. Trimming removed 1 base from V and 4 bases from J; junction bases left unmatched: 2. The CDR3 spells CASSLEQGPDTQYF. Written as DNA, the CDR3 is TGTGCCAGCAGCTTAGAACAGGGGCCAGATACGCAGTATTTT.

The chain recombines TRBV5-6 with TRBJ2-2; the D gene is possibly TRBD2 (6 bases). Germline V gene lookup returns CDR1 SGHDT and CDR2 YYEEEE. Trimming left V 4 bases short and J 1 base short, with 14 bases between. The CDR3 runs to 16 residues. Here the CDR3 DNA reads TGTGCCAGCAGCCTCGGACTGGGACTGAACACCGGGGAGCTGTTTTTT. As protein: CASSLGLGLNTGELFF.